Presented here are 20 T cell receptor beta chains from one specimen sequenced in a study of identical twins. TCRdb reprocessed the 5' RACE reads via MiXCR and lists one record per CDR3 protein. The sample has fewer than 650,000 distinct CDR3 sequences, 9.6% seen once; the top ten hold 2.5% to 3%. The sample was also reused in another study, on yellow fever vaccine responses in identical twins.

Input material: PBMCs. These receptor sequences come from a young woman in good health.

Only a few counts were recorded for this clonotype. CDR3 sequence: CASSVTSGRIYEQYF. The CDR3 DNA reads TGTGCCAGCAGTGTAACTAGCGGGAGGATCTACGAGCAGTACTTC. This chain links TRBV27 with TRBJ2-7, with 12 bases lining up with TRBD2. The CDR3 totals 15 residues. CDR1 MNHEY and CDR2 SMNVEV come from the germline V gene (reference sequence). Trimming took 5 bases from V and 3 from J; bases not matched to a gene: 5.

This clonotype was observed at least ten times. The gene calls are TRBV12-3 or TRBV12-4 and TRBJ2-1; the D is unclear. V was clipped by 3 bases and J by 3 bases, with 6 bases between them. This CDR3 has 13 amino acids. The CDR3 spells CASSFSHYNEQFF. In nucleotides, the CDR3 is TGTGCCAGCAGTTTCTCTCACTACAATGAGCAGTTCTTC.

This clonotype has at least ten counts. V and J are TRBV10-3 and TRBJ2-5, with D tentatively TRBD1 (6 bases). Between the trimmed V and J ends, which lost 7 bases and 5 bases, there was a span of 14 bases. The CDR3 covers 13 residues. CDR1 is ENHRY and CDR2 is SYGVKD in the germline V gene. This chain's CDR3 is CAIKDRRGETQYF. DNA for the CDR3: TGTGCCATCAAGGATCGAAGGGGGGAGACCCAGTACTTC.

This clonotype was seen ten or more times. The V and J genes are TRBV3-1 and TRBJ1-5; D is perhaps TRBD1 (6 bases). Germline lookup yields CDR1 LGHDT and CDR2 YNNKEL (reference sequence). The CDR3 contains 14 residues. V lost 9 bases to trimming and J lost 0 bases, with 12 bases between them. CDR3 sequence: CASSTGYSNQPQHF. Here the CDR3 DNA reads TGTGCCAGTTCGACAGGCTATAGCAATCAGCCCCAGCATTTT.

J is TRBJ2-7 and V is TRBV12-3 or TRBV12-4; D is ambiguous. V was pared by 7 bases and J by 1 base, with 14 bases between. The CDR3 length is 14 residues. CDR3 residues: CASTTGSLSYEQYF. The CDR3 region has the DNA TGTGCCAGCACCACCGGGTCCTTATCCTACGAGCAGTACTTC.

The CDR3 bases are TGTGCCAGCAGCCAAGGAGCCCGGGGAACGATCTACGAGCAGTACTTC. Amino acids: CASSQGARGTIYEQYF. V usage is TRBV14 and J usage is TRBJ2-7, with a tentative D call TRBD2 (5 bases). This CDR3 spans 16 amino acids. V lost 1 base and J lost 3, with 16 bases in between. The germline CDR1 and CDR2 sequences are SGHDN and FVKESK. Full variable domain (remainder filled in from reference TRBV14 and TRBJ2-7): EAGVTQFPSHSVIEKGQTVTLRCDPISGHDNLYWYRRVMGKEIKFLLHFVKESKQDESGMPNNRFLAERTGGTYSTLKVQPAELEDSGVYFCASSQGARGTIYEQYFGPGTRLTVT.

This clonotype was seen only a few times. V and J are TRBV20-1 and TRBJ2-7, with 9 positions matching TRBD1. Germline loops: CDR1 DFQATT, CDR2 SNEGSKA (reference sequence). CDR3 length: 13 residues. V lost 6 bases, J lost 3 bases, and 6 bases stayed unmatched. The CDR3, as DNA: TGCAGTGCAATCCCGGGACAGGGCTACGAGCAGTACTTC. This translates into CSAIPGQGYEQYF.

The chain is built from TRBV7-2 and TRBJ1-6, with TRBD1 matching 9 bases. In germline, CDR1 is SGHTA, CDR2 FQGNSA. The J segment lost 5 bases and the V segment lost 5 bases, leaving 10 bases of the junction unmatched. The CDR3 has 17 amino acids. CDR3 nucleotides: TGTGCCAGCAGCCAACAGGGGGCGGTGAGAGATAATTCACCCCTCCACTTT. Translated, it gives CASSQQGAVRDNSPLHF.

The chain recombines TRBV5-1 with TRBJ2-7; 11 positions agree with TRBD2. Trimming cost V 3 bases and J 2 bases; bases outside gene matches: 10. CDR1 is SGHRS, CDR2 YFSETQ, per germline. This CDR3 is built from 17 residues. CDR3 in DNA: TGCGCCAGCAGCTACCACGGAACTAGCGGGAGTACCTACGAGCAGTACTTC. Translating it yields CASSYHGTSGSTYEQYF.

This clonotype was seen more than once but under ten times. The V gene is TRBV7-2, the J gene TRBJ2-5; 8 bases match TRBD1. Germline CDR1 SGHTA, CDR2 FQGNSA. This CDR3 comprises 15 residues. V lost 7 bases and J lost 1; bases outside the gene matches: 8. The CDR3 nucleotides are TGTGCCAGCACTGGCACAGGACAGGGCCAAGAGACCCAGTACTTC. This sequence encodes CASTGTGQGQETQYF.

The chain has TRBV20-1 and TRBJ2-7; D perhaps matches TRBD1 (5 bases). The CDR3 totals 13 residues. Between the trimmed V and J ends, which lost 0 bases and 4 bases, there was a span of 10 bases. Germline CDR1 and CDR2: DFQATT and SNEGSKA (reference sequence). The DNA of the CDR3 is TGCAGTGCTAGAGAAAAGGGGTGGTACGAGCAGTACTTC. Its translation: CSAREKGWYEQYF.

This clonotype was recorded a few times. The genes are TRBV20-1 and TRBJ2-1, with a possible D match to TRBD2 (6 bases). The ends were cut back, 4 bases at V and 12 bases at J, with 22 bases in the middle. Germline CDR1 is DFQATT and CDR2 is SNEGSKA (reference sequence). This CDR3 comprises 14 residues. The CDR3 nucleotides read TGCAGTGCTAAGCTAGCGCACGTTGGGGGGTGGCAGTTCTTC. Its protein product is CSAKLAHVGGWQFF.

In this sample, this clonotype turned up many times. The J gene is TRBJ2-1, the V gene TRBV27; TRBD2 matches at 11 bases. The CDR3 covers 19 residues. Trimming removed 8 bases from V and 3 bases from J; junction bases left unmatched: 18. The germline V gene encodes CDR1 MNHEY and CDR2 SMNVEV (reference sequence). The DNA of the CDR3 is TGTGCCAGCGGGTCGACTAGCGGGGCCCGGTTTGATTTCTACAATGAGCAGTTCTTC. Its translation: CASGSTSGARFDFYNEQFF.

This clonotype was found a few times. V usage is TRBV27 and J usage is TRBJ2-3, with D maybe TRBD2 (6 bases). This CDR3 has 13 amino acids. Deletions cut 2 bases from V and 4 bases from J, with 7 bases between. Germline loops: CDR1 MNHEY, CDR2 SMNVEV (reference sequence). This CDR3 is CASSLLASDTQYF. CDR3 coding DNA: TGTGCCAGCAGTTTACTAGCGTCAGATACGCAGTATTTT.

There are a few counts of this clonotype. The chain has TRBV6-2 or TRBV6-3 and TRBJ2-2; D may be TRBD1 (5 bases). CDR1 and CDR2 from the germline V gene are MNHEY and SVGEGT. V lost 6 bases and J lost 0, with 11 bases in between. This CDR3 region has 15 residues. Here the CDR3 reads CASRQGGTNTGELFF. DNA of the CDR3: TGTGCCAGCAGGCAGGGTGGAACGAACACCGGGGAGCTGTTTTTT.

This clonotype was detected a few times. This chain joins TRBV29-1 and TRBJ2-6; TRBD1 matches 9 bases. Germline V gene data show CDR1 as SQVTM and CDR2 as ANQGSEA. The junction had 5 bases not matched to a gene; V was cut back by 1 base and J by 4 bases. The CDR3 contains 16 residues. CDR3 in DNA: TGCAGCGTTGAAGCCAGGACAGGGGACGGGGCCAACGTCCTGACTTTC. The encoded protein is CSVEARTGDGANVLTF.

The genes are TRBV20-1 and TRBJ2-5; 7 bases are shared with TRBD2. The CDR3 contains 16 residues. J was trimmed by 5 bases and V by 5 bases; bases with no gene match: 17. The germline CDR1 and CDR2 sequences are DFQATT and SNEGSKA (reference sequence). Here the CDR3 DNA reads TGCAGTGCTCGACCCCGGCAGGGTCGCGGGAGCGAGACCCAGTACTTC. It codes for CSARPRQGRGSETQYF.

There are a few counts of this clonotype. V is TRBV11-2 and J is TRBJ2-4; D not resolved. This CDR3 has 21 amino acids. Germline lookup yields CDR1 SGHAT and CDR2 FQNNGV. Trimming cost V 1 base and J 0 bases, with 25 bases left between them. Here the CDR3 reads CASSLGSVGLSPLLAKNIQYF. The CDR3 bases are TGTGCCAGCAGCTTAGGGTCCGTGGGCCTCTCGCCTCTCCTAGCCAAAAACATTCAGTACTTC.

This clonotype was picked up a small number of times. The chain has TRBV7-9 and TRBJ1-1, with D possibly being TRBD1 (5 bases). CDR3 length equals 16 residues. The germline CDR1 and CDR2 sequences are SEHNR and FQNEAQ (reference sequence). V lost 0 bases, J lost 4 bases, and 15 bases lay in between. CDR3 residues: CASSLAGEVGRTEAFF. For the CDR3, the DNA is TGTGCCAGCAGCTTAGCGGGGGAGGTGGGGCGCACTGAAGCTTTCTTT. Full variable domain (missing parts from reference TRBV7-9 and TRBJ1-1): DTGVSQNPRHKITKRGQNVTFRCDPISEHNRLYWYRQTLGQGPEFLTYFQNEAQLEKSRLLSDRFSAERPKGSFSTLEIQRTEQGDSAMYLCASSLAGEVGRTEAFFGQGTRLTVV.

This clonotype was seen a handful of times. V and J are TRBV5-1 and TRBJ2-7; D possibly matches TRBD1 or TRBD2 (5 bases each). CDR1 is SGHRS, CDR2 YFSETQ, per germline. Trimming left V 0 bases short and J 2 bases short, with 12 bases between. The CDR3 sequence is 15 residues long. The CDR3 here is CASSLVAGSPYEQYF. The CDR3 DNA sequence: TGCGCCAGCAGCTTGGTGGCAGGGAGTCCCTACGAGCAGTACTTC.